This T cell receptor beta chain was sequenced for a study of CD8+ T cells in alopecia areata. The overall study: Each of the treated patients was given oral tofacitinib, 5 to 10 mg twice daily, for moderate-to-severe alopecia areata. Study-level points and caveats: Clonality in the scalp and expanded CD8+ clones ranked among the top 100 were significantly decreased by tofacitinib. TCR sharing was clearer in mice than between patients, perhaps partly owing to patient HLA diversity.

As to treatment: oral pan-JAK inhibitor, 5-10 mg twice daily. Individuals with alopecia areata gave both lesional scalp punch biopsies and peripheral blood for collection. This clone has more than one count but fewer than ten. Antigen: not known. There are 14 residues in the CDR3. Germline V gene lookup returns CDR1 MNHEY and CDR2 SVGAGI. The V end was cut by 6 bases, the J end by 4 bases, with 13 bases between. Extraction of RNA preceded its reverse transcription into cDNA, which served as the sequencing template. Measured with immunoSEQ multiplex PCR; TCRdb has only the in-frame clones, and not every one. Here the sample spans over 100,000 clones, 50% to 55% being singletons.

Specimen: CD4+ T cells sorted from blood, collected at week 4, from a patient treated with tofacitinib. The sequence came from a human donor with alopecia areata. This rearrangement joins TRBV6-5 to TRBJ1-3, with unresolved D. CDR3 amino acids: CASSLGGPGNTIYF. The CDR3 DNA reads as TGTGCCAGCAGCCTCGGCGGGCCCGGAAACACCATATATTTT.